What follows are 17 T cell receptor beta chains derived from one specimen sequenced in a study of blood T cells in healthy people across ages. Primed by a sample-barcoded 5' primer and a J-beta primer mix, a second PCR proceeded for roughly 6 to 12 cycles. TCRdb itself ran the 5' RACE reads through MiXCR, one entry per CDR3 protein. The sample contains approximately 1,000,000 distinct CDR3 sequences, under 55% of which appear only once. The sample taken for sequencing was blood. Receptor source: a woman aged 55-69 years in good health.

The chain joins TRBV25-1 to TRBJ2-1; TRBD2 matches at 7 bases. V dropped 2 bases and J dropped 7; count of bases not matched to a gene: 11. CDR3 length: 16 amino acids. Germline assignment: CDR1 MGHDK and CDR2 SYGVNS. The chain's CDR3 is CASSEGASGKRNEQFF. CDR3 DNA sequence: TGTGCCAGCAGTGAAGGAGCTAGCGGAAAACGGAATGAGCAGTTCTTC.

This clonotype has a single count. The chain uses TRBV12-5 and TRBJ2-7; 7 bases are a match to TRBD1. The germline CDR1 and CDR2 sequences are LGHNT and FRNRAP. Germline trimming cut 1 base from V and 0 bases from J; bases unmatched to any gene: 0. This CDR3 is built from 14 residues. The chain's CDR3 is CASGLGTGSYEQYF. The CDR3 DNA sequence: TGTGCTAGTGGTTTGGGGACAGGCTCCTACGAGCAGTACTTC.

This chain connects TRBV20-1 to TRBJ2-3; a weak D match, TRBD2 (5 bases). Germline CDR1 reads DFQATT; CDR2 reads SNEGSKA (reference sequence). This CDR3 comprises 14 residues. The V end lost 1 base, the J end lost 2 bases, and 10 bases lay between the germline ends. The CDR3 spells CSARAELATDTQYF. In DNA, the CDR3 is TGCAGTGCTAGAGCGGAGCTAGCCACAGATACGCAGTATTTT.

The chain couples TRBV18 to TRBJ2-1, with D hard to call. Germline-derived CDR1 and CDR2 are KGHSH and LQKENI. V was shortened by 6 bases and J by 7 bases, with 13 bases between the two germline ends. The CDR3 contains 13 residues. As DNA, the CDR3 is TGTGCCAGCTCCCCGCTTATACTTAATGAGCAGTTCTTC. Its protein is CASSPLILNEQFF. Supplemented by reference TRBV18 and TRBJ2-1, the full variable domain reads NAGVMQNPRHLVRRRGQEARLRCSPMKGHSHVYWYRQLPEEGLKFMVYLQKENIIDESGMPKERFSAEFPKEGPSILRIQQVVRGDSAAYFCASSPLILNEQFFGPGTRLTVL.

The table lists this clonotype with many counts. The V gene is TRBV7-2, the J gene TRBJ2-7; 8 bases fit TRBD1. From germline, CDR1 is SGHTA and CDR2 FQGNSA. With V trimmed by 2 bases and J by 4 bases, 7 bases remained unmatched. This CDR3 comprises 15 residues. The CDR3 bases are TGTGCCAGCAGCTTACGTGGGACAGGAATGTACGAGCAGTACTTC. Amino acid sequence: CASSLRGTGMYEQYF.

This clonotype turned up a few times. V gene TRBV6-9 combines with J gene TRBJ2-5; TRBD2 is a possible D gene (5 bases). The DNA end is a closer match to TRBJ2-7, so the J assignment may be wrong. Germline values: CDR1 MNHGY, CDR2 SVAAGI. The CDR3 sequence is 16 residues long. CDR3 sequence: CASSYSCRLAEYEQYF. The CDR3 region has the DNA TGTGCCAGCAGTTATTCGTGTCGGCTAGCAGAATACGAGCAGTACTTC.

Turning to this clonotype: One end of the junction varies from germline; a read error may be responsible. The rearrangement links TRBV7-9 to TRBJ2-1, with D tentatively TRBD2 (6 bases). The CDR3 has 15 residues. CDR1 is SEHNR and CDR2 is FQNEAQ in the germline V gene (reference sequence). The CDR3 bases are TGTGCCGGCAGCCCAACGGGACTGAGGAGCAATGAGCAGTTCTTC. It translates to CAGSPTGLRSNEQFF.

The rearrangement links TRBV21-1 to TRBJ2-3; TRBD1, as called in the table, went unchecked against the DNA. TRBV21-1 is designated a pseudogene. CDR3 size: 15 residues. In DNA form, the CDR3 reads TGTGCCAGCAGCAAAGACGGCAGGGGAATAGATACGCAGTATTTT. Amino acid sequence: CASSKDGRGIDTQYF.

This chain connects TRBV15 to TRBJ2-1, with 10 bases identical to TRBD2. The end of the DNA fits TRBJ2-7 better, so the J call may be wrong. This CDR3 is built from 14 residues. Germline V gene sequence: CDR1 LNHNV, CDR2 YYDKDF (reference sequence). The CDR3 sequence: CATSRASGSNEQYF. The DNA for the CDR3 is TGTGCCACCAGTAGGGCTAGCGGGAGTAATGAGCAGTACTTC.

This clonotype was seen a few times. The V gene is TRBV20-1, the J gene TRBJ2-7; 11 bases fit TRBD2. V lost 5 bases to trimming and J lost 5 bases; unmatched junction nucleotides: 5. CDR3 length: 13 residues. Germline CDR1 is DFQATT and CDR2 is SNEGSKA (reference sequence). The CDR3 protein is CSALAGGSDEQYF. In nucleotides, the CDR3 is TGCAGTGCTCTAGCGGGAGGATCCGACGAGCAGTACTTC.

V usage is TRBV5-1 and J usage is TRBJ2-3; 14 nucleotides agree with TRBD2. In germline, CDR1 is SGHRS, CDR2 YFSETQ. The CDR3 spans 17 residues. With 5 bases clipped from V and 1 base from J, the junction kept 6 bases outside the gene matches. The CDR3 protein is CASRTGLAGEGTDTQYF. The CDR3 DNA follows: TGCGCCAGCAGGACGGGACTAGCGGGAGAAGGCACAGATACGCAGTATTTT.

This sequence joins TRBV7-6 and TRBJ2-1, with TRBD2 matching over 12 bases. The DNA end lines up better with TRBJ2-7; the J call may be wrong. The CDR3 covers 16 residues. Germline CDR1 reads SGHVS; CDR2 reads FNYEAQ. Here the CDR3 DNA reads TGTGCCAGCAGCTTGGCTAGCGGGAGGGCCTACAATGAGCAGTACTTC. As protein: CASSLASGRAYNEQYF.

The chain employs TRBV28 and TRBJ2-3; 8 bases agree with TRBD1. Germline V gene data show CDR1 as MDHEN and CDR2 as SYDVKM. The junction had 7 bases not matched to a gene; V was cut back by 4 bases and J by 4 bases. The CDR3 has 15 amino acids. CDR3 nucleotide sequence: TGTGCCAGCAGTTCGACAGGGGCGAGCGCAGATACGCAGTATTTT. Its translation: CASSSTGASADTQYF.

CDR3 in amino acids: CASRERGHKADTQYF. Here the CDR3 DNA reads TGTGCCAGCAGAGAACGGGGCCATAAGGCAGATACGCAGTATTTT. The chain is built from TRBV27 and TRBJ2-3; D could derive from TRBD1 or TRBD2 (5 bases each). CDR3 length: 15 residues. Trimming removed 6 bases at V and 4 bases at J, with 17 bases between. CDR1 MNHEY and CDR2 SMNVEV come from the germline V gene (reference sequence).

This chain joins TRBV2 and TRBJ2-5; 10 bases line up with TRBD2. Germline CDR1 and CDR2: SNHLY and FYNNEI. The CDR3 has 15 amino acids. Trimming cost V 6 bases and J 4 bases; bases outside gene matches: 8. The CDR3 loop is CASRLSGRAVETQYF. The CDR3 nucleotides read TGTGCCAGCAGACTCAGCGGGAGGGCCGTAGAGACCCAGTACTTC.

This sequence joins TRBV20-1 and TRBJ2-1; 10 bases are shared with TRBD2. This CDR3 contains 15 residues. The trim removed 6 bases at V and 7 bases at J, leaving 12 bases unmatched. CDR1 and CDR2 (germline): DFQATT, SNEGSKA (reference sequence). The CDR3 sequence is CSAPASGSVPNEQFF. In nucleotides, the CDR3 is TGCAGTGCCCCCGCTAGCGGGAGCGTCCCTAATGAGCAGTTCTTC.

The chain links TRBV13 to TRBJ2-1; D remains ambiguous. The CDR3 extends over 13 amino acids. The germline V and J ends were trimmed by 4 bases and 4 bases, with 8 bases remaining between them. Germline CDR1 and CDR2: PRHDT and FYEKMQ (reference sequence). CDR3 sequence reads: CASSSVTYNEQFF. In DNA, the CDR3 is TGTGCCAGCAGCTCCGTGACGTACAATGAGCAGTTCTTC.